One and the same sample provided the 15 T cell receptor beta chains below, sequenced in a study of blood T cell repertoires in COVID-19 (dated by TCRdb to the early 2020s). The method behind the library was the immunoSEQ multiplex PCR assay. Held by TCRdb, this immuneACCESS table contains in-frame sequences only and omits some clones. Under half of the omission traces to an unresolved V gene where checked; the cause of the rest is unknown. Here the sample has 120,000 to 150,000 clones; 84% occur a single time. The ten largest clonotypes hold 3% to 4.5% of the sample. Sequenced material: PBMCs or T cells enriched from blood (not recorded which). The receptors stem from a man over 45 in a cohort exposed to, infected with or recovered from COVID-19 (not recorded which).

The V and J genes are TRBV18 and TRBJ1-2, with D maybe TRBD1 (5 bases). V was cut by 5 bases and J by 8 bases, with 12 bases left in between. The germline V gene has CDR1 KGHSH and CDR2 LQKENI. The CDR3 has 12 residues. The CDR3 here is CASSRKTDGYTF. The CDR3 nucleotides are TGTGCCAGCTCAAGAAAGACAGACGGCTACACCTTC.

J is TRBJ1-2 and V is TRBV24-1; no reliable D call. The CDR3 spans 16 residues. V was pared by 8 bases and J by 3 bases, with 21 bases between. In germline, CDR1 is KGHDR, CDR2 SFDVKD. In nucleotides, the CDR3 is TGTGCCACCATCCGTACCCCCGAACAGCTTTACTATGGCTACACCTTC. Protein sequence: CATIRTPEQLYYGYTF.

The CDR3 loop is CASSSDGGTQYF. In nucleotides, the CDR3 is TGTGCCAGCAGCTCAGACGGGGGTACGCAGTATTTT. The chain recombines TRBV11-2 with TRBJ2-3, with a weak D call TRBD2 (6 bases). The V end lost 4 bases, the J end lost 8 bases, and 10 bases lay between the germline ends. Germline V gene sequence: CDR1 SGHAT, CDR2 FQNNGV. The CDR3 covers 12 residues.

V is TRBV6-5 and J is TRBJ2-2; 8 bases match TRBD2. CDR1 MNHEY and CDR2 SVGAGI come from the germline V gene. The CDR3 sequence is 16 residues long. Trimming cost V 0 bases and J 6 bases; bases outside gene matches: 6. The CDR3, as DNA: TGTGCCAGCAGTTACTCGTCCGGGGGGGCCGCCGGGGAGCTGTTTTTT. Translation gives CASSYSSGGAAGELFF.

The chain couples TRBV29-1 to TRBJ2-7; 10 nucleotides match TRBD2. CDR3 length: 12 residues. The ends lost 6 bases at V and 3 bases at J; junction bases unmatched: 2. CDR1 and CDR2 (germline): SQVTM, ANQGSEA. CDR3 sequence reads: CSVSSGSYEQYF. CDR3 DNA: TGCAGCGTATCTAGCGGGAGCTACGAGCAGTACTTC.

The chain uses TRBV30 and TRBJ1-4; TRBD1 might be the D (5 bases). The V gene's germline CDR1 is GTSNPN and CDR2 SVGIG (reference sequence). The CDR3 sequence is 15 residues long. Trimming removed 4 bases at V and 6 bases at J, with 18 bases between. The CDR3 loop is CAWTFPRVADEKLFF. CDR3 in DNA: TGTGCCTGGACCTTCCCCAGGGTAGCGGATGAAAAACTGTTTTTT.

V and J are TRBV3-1 (or the pseudogene TRBV3-2) and TRBJ1-6; 7 positions agree with TRBD1. The CDR3 loop spans 16 amino acids. The V gene end was trimmed by 1 base and the J gene end by 9 bases; junction bases not matched to a gene: 9. Germline CDR1 reads LGHDT; CDR2 reads YNNKEL (reference sequence). Here the CDR3 reads CASSQVAPGQSSPLHF. The DNA for the CDR3 is TGTGCCAGCAGCCAAGTCGCCCCGGGACAGAGTTCACCCCTCCACTTT.

The rearrangement joins TRBV5-1 to TRBJ1-1, with 7 bases lining up with TRBD1. V lost 5 bases, J lost 5 bases, and 9 bases stayed unmatched. Germline values: CDR1 SGHRS, CDR2 YFSETQ. The CDR3 is 14 amino acids. The CDR3 coding sequence is TGCGCCAGCAGACCTCAGGGGGATGGTACTGAAGCTTTCTTT. Its translation is CASRPQGDGTEAFF.

This clone was detected only once. This chain links TRBV5-4 with TRBJ2-5; TRBD2 might be the D (6 bases). This CDR3 comprises 18 residues. Germline V gene lookup returns CDR1 SGHNT and CDR2 YYREEE (reference sequence). The V and J ends lost 3 bases and 5 bases respectively, with 26 bases between them. CDR3: CASSSTGLTVKERETQYF. DNA for the CDR3: TGTGCCAGCAGCTCCACCGGACTAACCGTAAAGGAAAGGGAGACCCAGTACTTC.

The chain joins TRBV5-1 to TRBJ1-4, with D tentatively TRBD1 (6 bases). Looked up from germline, CDR1 is SGHRS and CDR2 is YFSETQ. The CDR3 is made up of 15 amino acids. The ends were cut back, 0 bases at V and 6 bases at J, with 12 bases in the middle. CDR3 DNA sequence: TGCGCCAGCAGCTTGGGCGGACAGAGTTATGAAAAACTGTTTTTT. Translation gives CASSLGGQSYEKLFF.

The chain employs TRBV28 and TRBJ2-3, with 8 bases that match TRBD2. The germline V gene encodes CDR1 MDHEN and CDR2 SYDVKM. There are 17 residues in the CDR3. The ends lost 1 base at V and 0 bases at J; junction bases unmatched: 6. CDR3 nucleotide sequence: TGTGCCAGCAGTTTATTAGCTAGCGGGCCGAGCACAGATACGCAGTATTTT. Encoded protein: CASSLLASGPSTDTQYF.

The rearrangement joins TRBV7-2 to TRBJ1-2; TRBD1 matches at 10 bases. Per the germline V gene, CDR1 is SGHTA and CDR2 is FQGNSA. The CDR3 covers 14 residues. The J segment lost 4 bases and the V segment lost 5 bases, leaving 4 bases of the junction unmatched. The chain's CDR3 is CASSGQGGSYGYTF. In DNA, the CDR3 is TGTGCCAGCAGCGGACAGGGGGGAAGCTATGGCTACACCTTC.

About this clone: Other nucleotide sequences from this sample produce the same CDR3. The chain joins TRBV12-3 or TRBV12-4 to TRBJ1-5, with no clear D. The CDR3 length is 12 residues. The V gene lost 4 bases and the J gene lost 7 bases, with 8 bases spanning the gap. CDR3 bases: TGTGCCAGCAGTTCCGGCGGACAGCCCCAGCATTTT. This gives the protein CASSSGGQPQHF.

V is TRBV7-2 and J is TRBJ1-5, with a possible D match to TRBD1 (5 bases). Germline V gives CDR1 SGHTA, CDR2 FQGNSA. This CDR3 region has 16 residues. V was shortened by 0 bases and J by 3 bases, with 12 bases between the two germline ends. The CDR3 reads CASSLAGGITNQPQHF. CDR3 bases: TGTGCCAGCAGCTTAGCGGGGGGGATCACCAATCAGCCCCAGCATTTT.

In DNA form, the CDR3 reads TGCGCCAGCAGCCAAGTCATGGGCGTCAGCTCCTACGAGCAGTACTTC. Translating it yields CASSQVMGVSSYEQYF. The chain couples TRBV4-1 to TRBJ2-7; D not resolved. Germline CDR1 reads MGHRA; CDR2 reads YSYEKL. CDR3 length: 16 amino acids. Trimming shortened V by 1 base and J by 0 bases, and 13 bases separated the two germline ends.